This passage covers 6 T cell receptor beta chains from one sample sequenced in a study of CD8+CD57+ T cells in acquired aplastic anemia. In patients chosen for sequencing, flow cytometry had shown CD8+CD57+ cell expansion. Profiles of TCR beta VDJ and CDR3 were generated from a genomic DNA template. TCRdb reprocessed the reads with MiXCR, giving one entry per CDR3 protein. The data hold around 220,000 distinct CDR3 sequences, with less than 60% observed a single time. Sequencing was performed on sorted CD4+, CD8+, or CD8+CD57+ T cells (not recorded which) from PBMCs. The source of these receptors is a human donor with aplastic anemia.

The V gene is TRBV28, the J gene TRBJ2-7; TRBD1 matches at 7 bases. Germline assignment: CDR1 MDHEN and CDR2 SYDVKM. V trimming: 6 bases; J trimming: 3 bases; junction bases outside the gene matches: 5. The CDR3 has 13 residues. CDR3: CASRGQPIYEQYF. In nucleotides, the CDR3 is TGTGCCAGCAGGGGACAGCCGATCTACGAGCAGTACTTC.

The rearrangement uses TRBV7-3 and TRBJ2-1; D is unresolved. Deletions cut 5 bases from V and 0 bases from J, with 11 bases between. From germline, CDR1 is SGHTA and CDR2 FQGTGA. The CDR3 runs to 15 residues. The CDR3 DNA reads TGTGCCAGCAGCACCACAAGCAGCTCCTACAATGAGCAGTTCTTC. Amino acids: CASSTTSSSYNEQFF. The variable domain in full, with the rest retrieved from reference TRBV7-3 and TRBJ2-1, is GAGVSQTPSNKVTEKGKYVELRCDPISGHTALYWYRQSLGQGPEFLIYFQGTGAADDSGLPNDRFFAVRPEGSVSTLKIQRTERGDSAVYLCASSTTSSSYNEQFFGPGTRLTVL.

The chain couples TRBV9 to TRBJ1-6, with D possibly being TRBD1 (6 bases). Looked up from germline, CDR1 is SGDLS and CDR2 is YYNGEE. The CDR3 has 15 amino acids. Trimming stripped 3 bases from V and 10 bases from J, with 17 bases between. The CDR3 coding sequence is TGTGCCAGCAGCGGTAGCGGTGGGGGCGCGTCACCCCTCCACTTT. Its translation is CASSGSGGGASPLHF.

This clonotype showed up many times. The V and J genes are TRBV10-3 and TRBJ1-3; the D is unclear. The V end lost 2 bases, the J end lost 0 bases, and 8 bases lay between the germline ends. Germline V CDR1 and CDR2: ENHRY, SYGVKD. The CDR3 has 15 amino acids. CDR3 DNA: TGTGCCATCAGTGAGACGCGGAGCTCTGGAAACACCATATATTTT. Protein product: CAISETRSSGNTIYF.

The sample holds one count of this clonotype. The rearrangement links TRBV2 to TRBJ1-6, with TRBD1 matching 7 bases. V dropped 5 bases and J dropped 7; count of bases not matched to a gene: 5. The CDR3 has 14 amino acids. Germline V lookup: CDR1 SNHLY, CDR2 FYNNEI. The CDR3 coding sequence is TGTGCCAGCAGTCAATCACAGGGGAATTCACCCCTCCACTTT. Translation: CASSQSQGNSPLHF.

J is TRBJ1-2 and V is TRBV7-8, with 7 bases lining up with TRBD1. The germline CDR1 and CDR2 sequences are SGHVS and FQNEAQ. The ends lost 5 bases at V and 7 bases at J; junction bases unmatched: 10. This CDR3 spans 14 amino acids. CDR3 DNA: TGTGCCAGCAGCGAAAACAGGGGAGCTGGTGGCTACACCTTC. This translates into CASSENRGAGGYTF.